These 18 T cell receptor beta chains were sequenced from one sample in a study of OX40 agonist ivuxolimab in advanced cancers. The method was immunoSEQ multiplex PCR; TCRdb's version includes in-frame clones alone and lacks a portion of them. There are around 69,000 clones in the sample; roughly nine tenths occur only once, and around 4.1% lies in the top ten. This specimen consisted of CD4+ or CD8+ T cells sorted from blood, obtained in a trial of the OX40 agonist ivuxolimab. These receptors were obtained from an adult with an advanced solid tumor such as melanoma, head and neck, liver or kidney cancer.

Here the CDR3 reads CASSLEQGAVTGELFF. In nucleotides, the CDR3 is TGTGCCAGCAGCTTAGAACAGGGGGCGGTCACCGGGGAGCTGTTTTTT. The V and J genes are TRBV11-3 and TRBJ2-2; 9 nucleotides match TRBD1. V gave up 0 bases and J gave up 4 bases; unmatched junction bases: 3. Germline V gives CDR1 SGHNT, CDR2 YENEEA. This CDR3 spans 16 amino acids.

The chain's CDR3 is CASSQEDQGQGFYEQYF. The DNA of the CDR3 is TGTGCCAGCAGCCAAGAGGACCAGGGACAGGGTTTCTACGAGCAGTACTTC. The chain couples TRBV14 to TRBJ2-7, with 9 nucleotides matching TRBD1. V was pared by 0 bases and J by 3 bases, with 9 bases of the junction left unmatched. CDR1 is SGHDN, CDR2 FVKESK, per germline. The CDR3 covers 17 residues.

V gene TRBV29-1 combines with J gene TRBJ1-2, with TRBD1 matching 7 bases. The CDR3 runs to 13 residues. Germline CDR1 and CDR2: SQVTM and ANQGSEA. Germline trimming cut 6 bases from V and 2 bases from J; bases unmatched to any gene: 6. CDR3 region: CSVLGDRNYGYTF. The CDR3, as DNA: TGCAGCGTACTAGGGGACAGAAACTATGGCTACACCTTC.

The chain is built from TRBV29-1 and TRBJ1-2; 10 bases agree with TRBD1. This CDR3 is 12 amino acids long. V lost 7 bases and J lost 3; bases outside the gene matches: 2. Per the germline V gene, CDR1 is SQVTM and CDR2 is ANQGSEA. CDR3 region: CSAGTGDYGYTF. The DNA of the CDR3 is TGCAGCGCCGGGACAGGGGACTATGGCTACACCTTC.

The rearrangement uses TRBV6-5 and TRBJ2-7; D is unresolved. The ends were cut back, 6 bases at V and 3 bases at J, with 18 bases in the middle. The CDR3 runs 15 residues. The germline CDR1 and CDR2 sequences are MNHEY and SVGAGI. CDR3 protein: CASSPGGNRNYEQYF. The CDR3 DNA is TGTGCCAGCAGCCCGGGTGGGAACCGAAACTACGAGCAGTACTTC.

This clone appeared once. This sequence joins TRBV18 and TRBJ2-7; 11 positions match TRBD1. Germline lookup yields CDR1 KGHSH and CDR2 LQKENI. There are 15 residues in the CDR3. V shed 6 bases, J shed 3 bases, and the junction held 7 bases outside the gene matches. The DNA for the CDR3 is TGTGCCAGCTCCCTCGGGACAGGGGGTATCTACGAGCAGTACTTC. This gives the protein CASSLGTGGIYEQYF.

J is TRBJ1-3 and V is TRBV28; D is perhaps TRBD1 (5 bases). Germline CDR1 reads MDHEN; CDR2 reads SYDVKM. V was cut by 6 bases and J by 0 bases, with 15 bases left in between. The CDR3 covers 16 residues. In nucleotides, the CDR3 is TGTGCCAGCAGGACCGGGGGGGGTGGCTCTGGAAACACCATATATTTT. Translating it yields CASRTGGGGSGNTIYF.

This sequence joins TRBV5-4 and TRBJ2-1; 8 bases are shared with TRBD2. Germline V gene data show CDR1 as SGHNT and CDR2 as YYREEE (reference sequence). V lost 4 bases, J lost 7 bases, and 7 bases stayed unmatched. The CDR3 runs to 14 residues. CDR3 sequence reads: CASSPRGGRNEQFF. The CDR3, as DNA: TGTGCCAGCAGCCCCCGTGGCGGGAGGAATGAGCAGTTCTTC. Filled out from reference TRBV5-4 and TRBJ2-1, the complete variable domain reads ETGVTQSPTHLIKTRGQQVTLRCSSQSGHNTVSWYQQALGQGPQFIFQYYREEENGRGNFPPRFSGLQFPNYSSELNVNALELDDSALYLCASSPRGGRNEQFFGPGTRLTVL.

This clone was picked up one time. Germline is not matched at one junction end, which may reflect a read error. Other DNA sequences from this sample encode an identical CDR3 as well. J is TRBJ2-3 and V is TRBV6-5, with D tentatively TRBD1 (5 bases). The CDR3 runs 15 residues. Germline assignment: CDR1 MNHEY and CDR2 SVGAGI. The CDR3 region is CASSPQGPSTDTQYF. In DNA, the CDR3 is TGCGCCAGCAGCCCCCAGGGTCCTAGCACAGATACGCAGTATTTT.

As DNA, the CDR3 is TGTGCCAGCAGTTTTATGAACACTGAAGCTTTCTTT. Translated: CASSFMNTEAFF. The gene calls are TRBV28 and TRBJ1-1; no clear D. This CDR3 is 12 amino acids long. V gave up 3 bases and J gave up 0 bases, with 2 bases separating them. Germline V gives CDR1 MDHEN, CDR2 SYDVKM.

The V call is TRBV4-1, the J call TRBJ2-5; TRBD2 matches 13 bases. The trim removed 4 bases at V and 5 bases at J, leaving 22 bases unmatched. Germline V gene lookup returns CDR1 MGHRA and CDR2 YSYEKL. CDR3 size: 21 residues. CDR3 amino acids: CASSPRSSGLAGEIEVETQYF. CDR3 bases: TGCGCCAGCAGCCCCCGATCCTCAGGACTAGCGGGAGAAATCGAGGTGGAGACCCAGTACTTC.

The chain has TRBV28 and TRBJ1-5; possible D gene TRBD1, 6 bases. V lost 1 base, J lost 8 bases, and 6 bases lay in between. The CDR3 runs to 12 residues. Germline V lookup: CDR1 MDHEN, CDR2 SYDVKM. As DNA, the CDR3 is TGTGCCAGCAGTTTATCAGGGGAGCCCCAGCATTTT. Its protein product is CASSLSGEPQHF. Full variable domain (rest looked up from reference TRBV28 and TRBJ1-5): DVKVTQSSRYLVKRTGEKVFLECVQDMDHENMFWYRQDPGLGLRLIYFSYDVKMKEKGDIPEGYSVSREKKERFSLILESASTNQTSMYLCASSLSGEPQHFGDGTRLSIL.

The chain employs TRBV6-5 and TRBJ2-5; D call uncertain. This CDR3 spans 11 amino acids. Deletions cut 1 base from V and 7 bases from J, with 4 bases between. Germline-derived CDR1 and CDR2 are MNHEY and SVGAGI. This CDR3 reads CASSYWGTQYF. The CDR3, as DNA: TGTGCCAGCAGTTACTGGGGGACCCAGTACTTC.

The V and J genes are TRBV5-6 and TRBJ1-6; 8 bases agree with TRBD1. This CDR3 has 15 residues. V shed 4 bases and J 10 bases; nucleotides not matched to a gene: 10. The germline CDR1 and CDR2 sequences are SGHDT and YYEEEE. The CDR3 here is CASSVSRTGKSPLHF. CDR3 DNA: TGTGCCAGCAGCGTTTCCCGGACAGGGAAATCACCCCTCCACTTT. The full variable domain, its missing parts supplied by reference TRBV5-6 and TRBJ1-6, is DAGVTQSPTHLIKTRGQQVTLRCSPKSGHDTVSWYQQALGQGPQFIFQYYEEEERQRGNFPDRFSGHQFPNYSSELNVNALLLGDSALYLCASSVSRTGKSPLHFGNGTRLTVT.

V is TRBV28 and J is TRBJ1-1; D is perhaps TRBD1 (6 bases). The CDR3 loop spans 14 amino acids. V was pared by 2 bases and J by 5 bases, with 12 bases between. Germline V lookup: CDR1 MDHEN, CDR2 SYDVKM. The CDR3: CASSLGQRGTEAFF. DNA for the CDR3: TGTGCCAGCAGTTTAGGACAGCGCGGGACTGAAGCTTTCTTT.

The chain combines TRBV18 with TRBJ1-1; D remains unclear. The CDR3 sequence is 15 residues long. CDR1 and CDR2 (germline): KGHSH, LQKENI. V was shortened by 1 base and J by 0 bases, with 9 bases between the two germline ends. CDR3 nucleotides: TGTGCCAGCTCACCACGTTCAGAGCTGAACACTGAAGCTTTCTTT. Protein sequence: CASSPRSELNTEAFF.

This clone was observed a single time. The V gene is TRBV6-5, the J gene TRBJ2-5; D ambiguous. Germline lookup yields CDR1 MNHEY and CDR2 SVGAGI. The CDR3 is 14 amino acids. V shed 2 bases and J shed 2 bases, with 9 bases lying between them. The CDR3 DNA reads TGTGCCAGCAGTTACGGAACTAATCAAGAGACCCAGTACTTC. Protein sequence: CASSYGTNQETQYF.

The rearrangement uses TRBV10-1 and TRBJ2-3, with 8 bases lining up with TRBD2. CDR3 length equals 15 residues. CDR1 is WNHNN, CDR2 SYGVQD, per germline (reference sequence). Germline trimming cut 3 bases from V and 4 bases from J; bases unmatched to any gene: 6. The CDR3: CASSDIGTRSDTQYF. The DNA for the CDR3 is TGCGCCAGCAGTGATATCGGGACTAGGTCAGATACGCAGTATTTT.